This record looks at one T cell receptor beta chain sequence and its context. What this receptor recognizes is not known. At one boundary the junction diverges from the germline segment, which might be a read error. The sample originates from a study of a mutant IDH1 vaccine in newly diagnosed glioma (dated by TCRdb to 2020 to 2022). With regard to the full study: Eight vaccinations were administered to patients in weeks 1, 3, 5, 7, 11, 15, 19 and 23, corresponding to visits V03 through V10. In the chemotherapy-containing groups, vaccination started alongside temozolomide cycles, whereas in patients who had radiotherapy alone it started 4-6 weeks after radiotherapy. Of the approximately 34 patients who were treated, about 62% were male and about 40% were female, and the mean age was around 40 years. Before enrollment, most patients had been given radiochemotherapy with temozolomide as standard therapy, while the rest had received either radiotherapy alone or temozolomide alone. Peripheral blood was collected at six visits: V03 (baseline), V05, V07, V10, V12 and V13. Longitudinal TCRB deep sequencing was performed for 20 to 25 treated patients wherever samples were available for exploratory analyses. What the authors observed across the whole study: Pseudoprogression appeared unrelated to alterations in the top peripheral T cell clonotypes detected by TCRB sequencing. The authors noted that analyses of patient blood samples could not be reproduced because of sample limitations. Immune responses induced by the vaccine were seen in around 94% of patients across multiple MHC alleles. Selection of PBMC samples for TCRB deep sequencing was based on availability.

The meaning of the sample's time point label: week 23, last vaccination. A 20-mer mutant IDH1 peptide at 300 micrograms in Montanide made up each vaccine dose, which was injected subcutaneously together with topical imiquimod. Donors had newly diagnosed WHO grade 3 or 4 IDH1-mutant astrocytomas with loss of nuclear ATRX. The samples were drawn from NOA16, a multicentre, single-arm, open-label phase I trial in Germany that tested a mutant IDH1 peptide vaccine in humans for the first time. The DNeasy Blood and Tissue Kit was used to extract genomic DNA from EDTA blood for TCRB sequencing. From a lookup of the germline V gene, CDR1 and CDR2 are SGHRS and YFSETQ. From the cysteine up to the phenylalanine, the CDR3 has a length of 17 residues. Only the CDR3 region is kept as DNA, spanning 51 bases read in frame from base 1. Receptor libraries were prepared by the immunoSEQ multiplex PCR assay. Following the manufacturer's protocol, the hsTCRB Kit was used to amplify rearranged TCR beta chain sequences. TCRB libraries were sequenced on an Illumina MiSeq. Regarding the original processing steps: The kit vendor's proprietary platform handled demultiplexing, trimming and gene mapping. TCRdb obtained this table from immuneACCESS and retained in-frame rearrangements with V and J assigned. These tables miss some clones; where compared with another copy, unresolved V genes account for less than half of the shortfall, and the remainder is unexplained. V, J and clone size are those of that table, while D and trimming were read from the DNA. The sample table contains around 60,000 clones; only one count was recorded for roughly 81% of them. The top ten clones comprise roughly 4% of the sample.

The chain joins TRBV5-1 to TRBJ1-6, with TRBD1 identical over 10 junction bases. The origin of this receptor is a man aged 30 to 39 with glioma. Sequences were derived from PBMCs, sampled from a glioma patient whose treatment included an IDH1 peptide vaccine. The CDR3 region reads CASSHLGQGDLYSPLYF. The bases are TGCGCCAGCAGCCACCTAGGACAGGGGGATTTGTATTCACCCCTCTACTTT. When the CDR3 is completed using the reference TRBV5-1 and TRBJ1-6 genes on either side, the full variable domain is KAGVTQTPRYLIKTRGQQVTLSCSPISGHRSVSWYQQTPGQGLQFLFEYFSETQRNKGNFPGRFSGRQFSNSRSEMNVSTLELGDSALYLCASSHLGQGDLYSPLYFGNGTRLTVT.